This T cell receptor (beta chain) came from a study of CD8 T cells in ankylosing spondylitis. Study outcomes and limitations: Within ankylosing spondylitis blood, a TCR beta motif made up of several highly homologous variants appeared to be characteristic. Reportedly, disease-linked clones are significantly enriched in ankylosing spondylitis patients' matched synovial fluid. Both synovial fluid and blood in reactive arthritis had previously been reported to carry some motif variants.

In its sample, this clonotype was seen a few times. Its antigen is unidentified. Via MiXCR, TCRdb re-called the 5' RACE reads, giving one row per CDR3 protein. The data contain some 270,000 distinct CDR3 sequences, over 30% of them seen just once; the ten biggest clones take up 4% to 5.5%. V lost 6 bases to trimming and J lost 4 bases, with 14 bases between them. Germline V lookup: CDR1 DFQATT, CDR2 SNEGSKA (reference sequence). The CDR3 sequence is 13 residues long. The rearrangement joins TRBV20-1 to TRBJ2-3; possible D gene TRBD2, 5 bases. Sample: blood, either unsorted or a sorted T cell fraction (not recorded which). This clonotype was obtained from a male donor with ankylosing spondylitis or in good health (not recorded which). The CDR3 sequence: CSAAEGSADTQYF. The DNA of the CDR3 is TGCAGTGCCGCAGAGGGCTCCGCAGATACGCAGTATTTT.